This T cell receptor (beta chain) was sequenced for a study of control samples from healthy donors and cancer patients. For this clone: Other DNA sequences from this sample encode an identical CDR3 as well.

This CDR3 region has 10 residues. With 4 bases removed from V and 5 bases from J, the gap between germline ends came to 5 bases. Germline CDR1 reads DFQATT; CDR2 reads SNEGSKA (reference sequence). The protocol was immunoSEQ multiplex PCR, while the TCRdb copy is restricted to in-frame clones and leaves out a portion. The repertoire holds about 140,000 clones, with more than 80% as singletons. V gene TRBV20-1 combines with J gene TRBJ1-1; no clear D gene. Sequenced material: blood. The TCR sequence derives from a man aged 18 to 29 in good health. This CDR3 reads CSAIGTEAFF. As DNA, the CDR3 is TGCAGTGCTATAGGGACTGAAGCTTTCTTT.